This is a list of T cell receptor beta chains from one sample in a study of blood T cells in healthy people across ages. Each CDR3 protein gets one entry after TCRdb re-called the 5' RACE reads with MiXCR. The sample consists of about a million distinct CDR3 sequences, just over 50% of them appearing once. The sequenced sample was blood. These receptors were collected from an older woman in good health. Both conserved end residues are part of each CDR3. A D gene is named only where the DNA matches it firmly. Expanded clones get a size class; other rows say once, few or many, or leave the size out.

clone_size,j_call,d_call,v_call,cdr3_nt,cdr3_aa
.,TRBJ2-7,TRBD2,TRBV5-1,TGCGCCAGCAGCTTGACTAGCGGGCGCTCCTACGAGCAGTACTTC,CASSLTSGRSYEQYF
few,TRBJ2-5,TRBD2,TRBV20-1,TGCAGTGCTAGAGCCCCCACTAGCGGGAGGAAAGAGACCCAGTACTTC,CSARAPTSGRKETQYF
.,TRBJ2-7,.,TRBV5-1,TGCGCCAGCAGCTTGGGTCTTGAGGGAACAAGCTCCTACGAGCAGTACTTC,CASSLGLEGTSSYEQYF
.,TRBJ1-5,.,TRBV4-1,TGCGCCAGCAGCCAAGCCCCGAGGGGGGTAAGACAGCCCCAGCATTTT,CASSQAPRGVRQPQHF
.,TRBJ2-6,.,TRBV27,TGTGCCAGCCGCGCGGTTGTTGGCAACGTCCTGACTTTC,CASRAVVGNVLTF
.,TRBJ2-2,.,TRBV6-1,TGTGCCAGCAGATCTCTGGGACAAGGAGAAGCGAACACCGGGGAGCTGTTTTTT,CASRSLGQGEANTGELFF
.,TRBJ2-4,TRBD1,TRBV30,TGTGCCTGGAGTGTAAATATTCGACAGGGGAACATTCAGTACTTC,CAWSVNIRQGNIQYF
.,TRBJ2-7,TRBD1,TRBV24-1,TGTACCACCAGTGATAGCCGGGACAGAGACTACGAGCAGTACTTC,CTTSDSRDRDYEQYF
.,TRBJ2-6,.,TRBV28,TGTGCCAGCATTTCACTCAGGACTTTC,CASISLRTF
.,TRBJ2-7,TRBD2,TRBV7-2,TGTGCCAGCAGCTTAGGGGCTAGCGGGAGTGGATCCTACGAGCAGTACTTC,CASSLGASGSGSYEQYF
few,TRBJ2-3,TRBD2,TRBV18,TGTGCCAGCTCATCGGGACTAGCAAGGGGACGCACAGATACGCAGTATTTT,CASSSGLARGRTDTQYF
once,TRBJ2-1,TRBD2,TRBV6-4,TGTGCCAGCAGTGAGAAGACTAGCGGTAACAATGAGCAGTTCTTC,CASSEKTSGNNEQFF
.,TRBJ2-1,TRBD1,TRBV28,TGTGCCAGCAGTTCCACCGGACAGGGGCACAATGAGCAGTTCTTC,CASSSTGQGHNEQFF
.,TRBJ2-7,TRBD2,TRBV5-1,TGCGCCAGCAGTTATGGACTAGCGGGAGTATTCTACGTCGAGCAGTACTTC,CASSYGLAGVFYVEQYF
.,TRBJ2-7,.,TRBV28,TGTGCCAGCAGTGGCGGGCCTACCTCTTCAATTTACGAGCAGTACTTC,CASSGGPTSSIYEQYF
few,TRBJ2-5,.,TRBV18,TGTGCCAGCTCACCACCGGCGGGTGGCGAGACCCAGTACTTC,CASSPPAGGETQYF
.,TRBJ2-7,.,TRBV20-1,TGCAGTGGGTCCACTTGGGACGAGCAGTACTTC,CSGSTWDEQYF
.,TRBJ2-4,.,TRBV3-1,TGTGCCAGCAGCCTTGATTGGCAGTCAACTCACGAGCGGTACTTC,CASSLDWQSTHERYF
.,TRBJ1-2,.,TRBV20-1,TGCAGTTTACTCGAGACAGACTATGGCTACACCTTC,CSLLETDYGYTF
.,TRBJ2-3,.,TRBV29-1,TGCAGCGTCGCCGGGACACCCAACACAGATACGCAGTATTTT,CSVAGTPNTDTQYF
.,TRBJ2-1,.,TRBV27,TGTGCCAGCAGTTTCCGCCCGGGGGTTCAGCCCTACAATGAGCAGTTCTTC,CASSFRPGVQPYNEQFF
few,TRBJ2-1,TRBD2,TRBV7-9,TGTGCCAGCAGCTCCTTAGCGGGAGGAGGCGATGAGCAGTTCTTC,CASSSLAGGGDEQFF
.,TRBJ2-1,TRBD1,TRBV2,TGTGCCGGGGGACAGGGTTACTACAATGAGCAGTTCTTC,CAGGQGYYNEQFF
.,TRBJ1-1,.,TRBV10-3,TGTGCCACAAATAGAGAATCGACTGAAGCTTTCTTT,CATNRESTEAFF
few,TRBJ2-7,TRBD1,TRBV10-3,TGTGCCATCAGTGATATGACAGGGGGGACGGACGAGCAGTACTTC,CAISDMTGGTDEQYF
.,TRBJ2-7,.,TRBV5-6,TGTGCCAGCAGCATAATCAGGGGCGACGAGCAGTACTTC,CASSIIRGDEQYF
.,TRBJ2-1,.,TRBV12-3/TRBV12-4,TGTGCCAGCACCAAGACTCTTTACAATGAGCAGTTCTTC,CASTKTLYNEQFF
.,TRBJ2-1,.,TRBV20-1,TGCAGTGCTAAAAGACAGCAGGTCGGCAATGAGCAGTTCTTC,CSAKRQQVGNEQFF
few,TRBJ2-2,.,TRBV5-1,TGCGCCAGCAGCTCGAGTAGCGAAGGCACCGGGGAGCTGTTTTTT,CASSSSSEGTGELFF
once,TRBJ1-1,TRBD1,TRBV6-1,TGTGCCAGCAGCATTCAGGGTTGGGGACAGGGGAGGGCGAACACTGAAGCTTTCTTT,CASSIQGWGQGRANTEAFF
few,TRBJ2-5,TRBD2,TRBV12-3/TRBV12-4,TGTGCCAGCAGGGGACTAGCGTGGGAGACCCAGTACTTC,CASRGLAWETQYF
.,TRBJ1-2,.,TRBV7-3,TGTGCCAGCGGCTTAGGTCCGCGCTATGGCTACACCTTC,CASGLGPRYGYTF
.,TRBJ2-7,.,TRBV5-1,TGCGCCAGCAGCCTTAATGGCGAGTACGAGCAGTACTTC,CASSLNGEYEQYF
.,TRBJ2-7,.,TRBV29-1,TGCAGCGTTAAAGACGGGGGATACGAGCAGTACTTC,CSVKDGGYEQYF
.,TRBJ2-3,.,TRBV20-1,TGCAGTGCTGAGTCCACGGGGGGCACAGATACGCAGTATTTT,CSAESTGGTDTQYF
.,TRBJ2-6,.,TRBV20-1,TGCAGTGCTAGAGATCCCGTAGGGGCTGGGGCCAACGTCCTGACTTTC,CSARDPVGAGANVLTF
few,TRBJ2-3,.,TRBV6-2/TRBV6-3,TGTGCCAGCAGTTATTGGGCGGTAGGAGATACGCAGTATTTT,CASSYWAVGDTQYF
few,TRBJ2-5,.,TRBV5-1,TGCGCCAGCAGCTTGGCGGCGTCGGGGGACTGGTGGGAGACCCAGTACTTC,CASSLAASGDWWETQYF
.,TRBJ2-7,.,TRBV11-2,TGTGCCAGCAGCTTAGATCAGCGGAGTTACGAGCAGTACTTC,CASSLDQRSYEQYF
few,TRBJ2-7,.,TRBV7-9,TGTGCCAGCAGCTTAGTGGTCGGCTACGAGCAGTACTTC,CASSLVVGYEQYF
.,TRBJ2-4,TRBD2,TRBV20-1,TGCAGTGCTCTACCATACTACTCACGGACTAGCGGGAAATCCATTCAGTACTTC,CSALPYYSRTSGKSIQYF
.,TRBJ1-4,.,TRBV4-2,TGTGCCAGCAGCCAGGTCGAGGGGAGGGGTAATGAAAAACTGTTTTTT,CASSQVEGRGNEKLFF
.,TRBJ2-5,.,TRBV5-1,TGCGCCAGCAGACTTGGTCAGGGGCTGGGGGAGACCCAGTACTTC,CASRLGQGLGETQYF
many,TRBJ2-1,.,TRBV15,TGTGCCACCAGCGTGGGAGCCGCCCCAAGTTGGAATGAGCAGTTCTTC,CATSVGAAPSWNEQFF
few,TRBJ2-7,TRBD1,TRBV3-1,TGTGCCAGCAGAGATCGTGGGGCAGGGGGCTACGAGCAGTACTTC,CASRDRGAGGYEQYF
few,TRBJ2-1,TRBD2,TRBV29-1,TGCAGCGTTGAAGCCCTAGCGGGAGGGGCCTACAATGAGCAGTTCTTC,CSVEALAGGAYNEQFF
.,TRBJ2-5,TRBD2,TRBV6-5,TGTGCCAGCAGCCCCTCAGGACTAGATCTGCGCGGGGGGCAGTACTTC,CASSPSGLDLRGGQYF
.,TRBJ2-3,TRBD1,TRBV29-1,TGCAGCGTTGCTAGGACAGGGAGCACAGATACGCAGTATTTT,CSVARTGSTDTQYF
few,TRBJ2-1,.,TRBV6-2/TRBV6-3,TGTGCCAGCAGTTACTCATGGAGCTCCTACAATGAGCAGTTCTTC,CASSYSWSSYNEQFF
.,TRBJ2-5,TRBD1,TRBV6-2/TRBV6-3,TGTGCCAGCAGCTTACCAACAGGGGGCTTAAATGGAGAGACCCAGTACTTC,CASSLPTGGLNGETQYF
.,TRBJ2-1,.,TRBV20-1,TGCAGTGCTAGAGAATTATCCTACAATGAGCAGTTCTTC,CSARELSYNEQFF
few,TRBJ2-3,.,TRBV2,TGTGCCAGCAGGGACGGGCCCACAGATACGCAGTATTTT,CASRDGPTDTQYF
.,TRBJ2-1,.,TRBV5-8,TGTGCCAGCACCCCGGGGGTCTCCTACAATGAGCAGTTCTTC,CASTPGVSYNEQFF
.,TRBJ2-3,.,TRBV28,TGTGCCAGCAAATCCGATGATACGCAGTATTTT,CASKSDDTQYF